Reported below is one TCR beta chain. Nominal health characterized the donors when sampled, though unrecorded immune exposures were likely. This sample was taken from a study of cytomegalovirus exposure and HLA in healthy donors. Germline V gene sequence: CDR1 GTSNPN, CDR2 SVGIG (reference sequence). The CDR3 has 15 residues. The trim removed 8 bases at V and 4 bases at J, leaving 13 bases unmatched. PCR involved 60 Vbeta and 13 Jbeta primers. Method: immunoSEQ multiplex PCR; TCRdb's copy keeps in-frame clones and lacks some. The repertoire holds around 150,000 clones, with approximately 77% as singletons.

This TCR was sampled from a man aged 25 to 45 in good health and CMV-seropositive. The chain carries TRBV30 and TRBJ2-3, with 9 bases lining up with TRBD1. The sequenced sample consisted of PBMCs. The CDR3 bases are TGTGCCACCGAGGGGGGGGACAGGGTCCCAGATACGCAGTATTTT. This codes for CATEGGDRVPDTQYF. The full variable domain, with the rest looked up from reference TRBV30 and TRBJ2-3, is SQTIHQWPATLVQPVGSPLSLECTVEGTSNPNLYWYRQAAGRGLQLLFYSVGIGQISSEVPQNLSASRPQDRQFILSSKKLLLSDSGFYLCATEGGDRVPDTQYFGPGTRLTVL.